This T cell receptor beta chain was captured by sequencing in a study of early T cells in non-severe SARS-CoV-2 infection. Study background: From unsorted whole blood, bulk RNA was sequenced, and the chains remained unpaired.

From germline, CDR1 is SNHLY and CDR2 FYNNEI. The CDR3 sequence is 14 residues long. The V end lost 7 bases, the J end lost 0 bases, and 10 bases lay between the germline ends. Unique molecular identifiers were attached to individual cDNA molecules. TCRdb fed the 5' RACE reads into MiXCR, producing one record per CDR3 protein. The table includes 30,000 to 35,000 distinct CDR3 sequences, roughly 7.1% detected once. This rearrangement joins TRBV2 to TRBJ2-1; D is ambiguous. Sequencing was performed on whole blood, taken at baseline. This TCR derives from an adult who was a healthcare worker with PCR-confirmed SARS-CoV-2 infection or an uninfected control (not recorded which). The CDR3 DNA reads TGTGCCAGCATGGCGAGGAGCTCCTACAATGAGCAGTTCTTC. It yields the protein CASMARSSYNEQFF.